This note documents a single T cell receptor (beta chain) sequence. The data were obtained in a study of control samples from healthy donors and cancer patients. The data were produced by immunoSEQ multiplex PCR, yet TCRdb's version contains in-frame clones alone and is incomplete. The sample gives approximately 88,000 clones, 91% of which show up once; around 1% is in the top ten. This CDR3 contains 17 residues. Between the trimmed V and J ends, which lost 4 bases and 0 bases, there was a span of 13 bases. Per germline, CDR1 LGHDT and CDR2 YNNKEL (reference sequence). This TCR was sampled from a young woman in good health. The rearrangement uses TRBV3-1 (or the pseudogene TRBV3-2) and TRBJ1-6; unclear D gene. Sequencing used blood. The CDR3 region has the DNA TGTGCCAGCAGCCCCCGACTGGGGAGCTCCTATAATTCACCCCTCCACTTT. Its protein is CASSPRLGSSYNSPLHF.